A selection of T cell receptor beta chains follows, all from one sample in a study of shared clonotypes between healthy human individuals. Profiled with immunoSEQ multiplex PCR; TCRdb holds only in-frame clones, not every one. The profile shows approximately 980,000 clones, around three quarters of them singletons. Sample: memory CD4+ T cells sorted from blood. The receptors come from a man in his late teens or twenties in good health. The CDR3 runs from the conserved cysteine through the conserved F or W. The D gene is left open where the match is weak. The listing skips clone size in some rows; elsewhere it reads once, few, many or a size class.

cdr3_length,v_call,d_call,clone_size,j_call,cdr3_nt,cdr3_aa
16,TRBV5-1,-,-,TRBJ1-4,TGCGCCAGCAGCTTGGCCGTTGGGGCTACTAATGAAAAACTGTTTTTT,CASSLAVGATNEKLFF
14,TRBV18,-,-,TRBJ2-3,TGTGCCAGCTCCGGGCAGGGGATGACAGATACGCAGTATTTT,CASSGQGMTDTQYF
16,TRBV28,TRBD1,once,TRBJ2-5,TGTGCCAGCAGCTGGCCCTCCGACAGGGGGCTTGAGACCCAGTACTTC,CASSWPSDRGLETQYF
20,TRBV13,TRBD2,-,TRBJ2-3,TGTGCCAGCAGCTTAGTCACGACTAGCGGGAGGGCCGGGGGCACAGATACGCAGTATTTT,CASSLVTTSGRAGGTDTQYF
14,TRBV5-1,-,-,TRBJ2-1,TGCGCCAGCAGCCGCGACCGGATCGACAATGAGCAGTTCTTC,CASSRDRIDNEQFF
15,TRBV7-2,-,-,TRBJ2-1,TGTGCCAGCAGCTTAGCGGGAGCCCCCCACAATGAGCAGTTCTTC,CASSLAGAPHNEQFF
14,TRBV28,-,-,TRBJ2-7,TGTGCCAGCACCCCCACATTGAGCTCCTACGAGCAGTACTTC,CASTPTLSSYEQYF
14,TRBV18,-,-,TRBJ1-1,TGTGCCAGCTCACCAAACGGCTTGAACACTGAAGCTTTCTTT,CASSPNGLNTEAFF
13,TRBV2,-,-,TRBJ1-3,TGTGCCAGCAGTCCAGGGCCTGGAAACACCATATATTTT,CASSPGPGNTIYF
15,TRBV19,-,-,TRBJ2-3,TGTGCCAGTACCCCCCAGGCACTGAGCACAGATACGCAGTATTTT,CASTPQALSTDTQYF
14,TRBV7-9,TRBD1,-,TRBJ1-4,TGTGCCAGCAGCTCTTCAGGGGGTTACGAAAAACTGTTTTTT,CASSSSGGYEKLFF
13,TRBV7-3,-,-,TRBJ1-1,TGTGCCAGCAAGGAGGGGGTGAACACTGAAGCTTTCTTT,CASKEGVNTEAFF
12,TRBV19,-,-,TRBJ2-2,TGTGCCAGTAGTCACGGGAGCGGGGAGCTGTTTTTT,CASSHGSGELFF
15,TRBV7-2,TRBD2,-,TRBJ2-7,TGTGCCAGCAGCTTAACTAGCGGGAATAACTACGAGCAGTACTTC,CASSLTSGNNYEQYF
14,TRBV19,-,-,TRBJ2-2,TGTGCCAGTAAAGCAGGAGGGAACACCGGGGAGCTGTTTTTT,CASKAGGNTGELFF